This record concerns one T cell receptor (beta chain) sequence. CDR3 length equals 17 residues. Germline V lookup: CDR1 MGHRA, CDR2 YSYEKL. J was trimmed by 0 bases and V by 1 base; bases with no gene match: 3. The source of the sample is a study of shared T cell receptors in the human thymus. TCRdb keeps only in-frame clones here, not all; method: immunoSEQ multiplex PCR. The table includes hundreds of thousands of clones, around nine tenths detected once. The sample was also linked to a second study, of human thymus T cells. According to that study: Donors were healthy Finnish infants having corrective surgery for congenital heart defects. Resected material from corrective heart surgery provided the thymus tissue analysed. V and J genes seemed to be used with bias in thymic and blood repertoires.

This clonotype originated in a boy less than two years old with a congenital heart defect. V and J are TRBV4-1 and TRBJ2-1; 10 nucleotides align to TRBD2. The sequencing sample was made of thymocytes. The CDR3 protein is CASSQAPSGSSYNEQFF. CDR3 DNA sequence: TGCGCCAGCAGCCAAGCCCCTAGCGGGAGCTCCTACAATGAGCAGTTCTTC.